This T cell receptor beta chain was sequenced during a study of T-cell reconstitution after alpha-beta-depleted transplantation in children. Study-level results: The study traced high day-60 TCRbeta diversity in some patients to surviving recipient T cells and thymic progenitors. About two months after transplant, alpha-beta T cells reportedly came from several hundred expanded graft clones. Fresh T-cell production supplied most of the T-cell counts and diversity seen one year after transplant.

This sample's TCRbeta library carried unique molecular identifier barcodes. TCRdb independently ran MiXCR on the PCR reads; one entry per CDR3 protein. The data contain a few hundred thousand distinct CDR3 sequences, 11% of them singletons. This clonotype occurred many times. Its specificity is not known. Unmatched junction bases numbered 10, after V lost 1 base and J lost 10 bases. CDR1 and CDR2 (germline): SGHRS, YFSETQ. The CDR3 runs 15 residues. The source material was PBMCs, sampled before TCRalphabeta/CD19-depleted stem cell transplant. The TCR sequence derives from a child in the first two years of life with acute myeloid leukemia, due to receive a stem cell transplant. This chain joins TRBV5-1 and TRBJ2-1, with 8 bases aligning to TRBD2. CDR3 loop: CASSLSTREAGEQFF. The CDR3 coding sequence is TGCGCCAGCAGCTTGAGTACGCGGGAGGCGGGAGAGCAGTTCTTC.